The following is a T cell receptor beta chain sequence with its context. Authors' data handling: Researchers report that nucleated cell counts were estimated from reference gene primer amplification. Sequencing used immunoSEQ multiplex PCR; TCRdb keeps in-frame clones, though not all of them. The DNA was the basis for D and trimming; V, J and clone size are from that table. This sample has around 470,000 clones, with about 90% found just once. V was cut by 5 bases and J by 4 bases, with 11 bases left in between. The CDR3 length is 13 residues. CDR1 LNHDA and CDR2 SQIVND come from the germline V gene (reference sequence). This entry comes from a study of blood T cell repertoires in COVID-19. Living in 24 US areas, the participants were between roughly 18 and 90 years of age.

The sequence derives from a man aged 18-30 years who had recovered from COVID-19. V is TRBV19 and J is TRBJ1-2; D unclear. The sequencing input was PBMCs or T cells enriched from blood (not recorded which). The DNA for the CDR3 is TGTGCCAGTAGTTACAAGTCGCCCTATGGCTACACCTTC. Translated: CASSYKSPYGYTF.